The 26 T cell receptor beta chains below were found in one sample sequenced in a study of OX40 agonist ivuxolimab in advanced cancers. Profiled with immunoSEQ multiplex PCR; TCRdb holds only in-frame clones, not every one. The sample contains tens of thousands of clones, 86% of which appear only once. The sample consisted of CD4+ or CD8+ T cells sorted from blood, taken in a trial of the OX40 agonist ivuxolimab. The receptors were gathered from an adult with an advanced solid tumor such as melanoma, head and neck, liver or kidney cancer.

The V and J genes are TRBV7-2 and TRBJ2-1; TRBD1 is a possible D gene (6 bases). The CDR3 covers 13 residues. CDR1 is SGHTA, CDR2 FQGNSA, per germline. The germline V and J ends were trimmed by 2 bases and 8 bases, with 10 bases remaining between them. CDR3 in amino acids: CASSLSRGHEQFF. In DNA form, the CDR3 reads TGTGCCAGCAGCTTATCCAGGGGCCATGAGCAGTTCTTC.

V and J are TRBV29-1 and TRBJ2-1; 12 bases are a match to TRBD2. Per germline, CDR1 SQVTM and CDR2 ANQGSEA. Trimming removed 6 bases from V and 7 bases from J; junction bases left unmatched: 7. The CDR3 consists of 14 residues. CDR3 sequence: CSVDLAGGNNEQFF. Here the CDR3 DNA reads TGCAGCGTAGACCTAGCGGGGGGGAATAATGAGCAGTTCTTC.

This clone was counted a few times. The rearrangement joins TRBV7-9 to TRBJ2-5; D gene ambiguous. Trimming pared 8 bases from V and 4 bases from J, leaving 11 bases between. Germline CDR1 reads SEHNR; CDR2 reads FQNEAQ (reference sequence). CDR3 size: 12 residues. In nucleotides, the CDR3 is TGTGCCAGCCAACCGGATGGAGAGACCCAGTACTTC. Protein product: CASQPDGETQYF. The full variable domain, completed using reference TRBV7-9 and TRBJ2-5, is DTGVSQNPRHKITKRGQNVTFRCDPISEHNRLYWYRQTLGQGPEFLTYFQNEAQLEKSRLLSDRFSAERPKGSFSTLEIQRTEQGDSAMYLCASQPDGETQYFGPGTRLLVL.

The CDR3 DNA reads as TGTGCCAGCAGCTTAGAGGGCCCTAGGCAGGGGGCCTATGGCTACACCTTC. This encodes CASSLEGPRQGAYGYTF. V and J are TRBV7-9 and TRBJ1-2; TRBD1 matches 8 bases. V gave up 1 base and J gave up 4 bases; unmatched junction bases: 11. The CDR3 has 17 amino acids. Looked up from germline, CDR1 is SEHNR and CDR2 is FQNEAQ (reference sequence).

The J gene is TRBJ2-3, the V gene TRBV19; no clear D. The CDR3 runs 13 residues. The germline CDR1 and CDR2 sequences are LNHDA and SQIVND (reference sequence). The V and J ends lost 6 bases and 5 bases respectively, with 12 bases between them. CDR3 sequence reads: CASRNGLGDTQYF. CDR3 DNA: TGTGCCAGTAGAAATGGATTGGGAGATACGCAGTATTTT.

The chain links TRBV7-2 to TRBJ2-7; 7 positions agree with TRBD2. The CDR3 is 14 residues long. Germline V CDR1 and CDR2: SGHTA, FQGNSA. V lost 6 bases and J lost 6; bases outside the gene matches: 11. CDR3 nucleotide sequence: TGTGCCAGCAGATCGGGAGGTTCATTGGGCGAGCAGTACTTC. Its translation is CASRSGGSLGEQYF.

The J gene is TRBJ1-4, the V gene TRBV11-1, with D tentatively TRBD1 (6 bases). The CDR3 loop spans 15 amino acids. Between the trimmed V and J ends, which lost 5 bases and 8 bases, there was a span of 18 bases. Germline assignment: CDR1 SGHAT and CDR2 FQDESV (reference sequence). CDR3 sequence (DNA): TGTGCCAGCAGCAGGACAGCCACCTTTGGGGAAAAACTGTTTTTT. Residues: CASSRTATFGEKLFF.

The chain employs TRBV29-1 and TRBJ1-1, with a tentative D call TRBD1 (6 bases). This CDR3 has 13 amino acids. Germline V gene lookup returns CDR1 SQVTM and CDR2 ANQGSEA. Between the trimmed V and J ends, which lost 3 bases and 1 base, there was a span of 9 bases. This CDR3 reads CSVEVGANTEAFF. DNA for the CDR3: TGCAGCGTTGAGGTGGGGGCGAACACTGAAGCTTTCTTT.

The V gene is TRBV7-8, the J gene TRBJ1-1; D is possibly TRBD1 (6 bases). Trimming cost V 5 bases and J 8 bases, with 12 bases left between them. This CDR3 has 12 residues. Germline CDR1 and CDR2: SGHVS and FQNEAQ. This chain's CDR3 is CASSRDRSEAFF. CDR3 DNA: TGTGCCAGCAGCAGAGACAGGTCCGAAGCTTTCTTT. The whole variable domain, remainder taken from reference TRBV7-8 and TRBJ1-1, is GAGVSQSPRYKVAKRGQDVALRCDPISGHVSLFWYQQALGQGPEFLTYFQNEAQLDKSGLPSDRFFAERPEGSVSTLKIQRTQQEDSAVYLCASSRDRSEAFFGQGTRLTVV.

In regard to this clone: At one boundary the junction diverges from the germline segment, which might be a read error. The CDR3 here is CASSQGRGNTGELFF. CDR3 DNA: TGTGCTAGCAGCCAGGGACGGGGGAACACCGGGGAGCTGTTTTTT. This chain links TRBV7-7 with TRBJ2-2; possibly TRBD1 or TRBD2 for D (5 bases each). The CDR3 covers 15 residues. Germline CDR1 is SSHAT and CDR2 is FNYEAQ (reference sequence).

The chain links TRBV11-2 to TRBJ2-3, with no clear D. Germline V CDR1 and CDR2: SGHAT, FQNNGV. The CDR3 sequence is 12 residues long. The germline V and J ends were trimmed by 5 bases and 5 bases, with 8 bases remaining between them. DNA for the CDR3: TGTGCCAGCAGCCAAACGGGAGATACGCAGTATTTT. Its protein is CASSQTGDTQYF.

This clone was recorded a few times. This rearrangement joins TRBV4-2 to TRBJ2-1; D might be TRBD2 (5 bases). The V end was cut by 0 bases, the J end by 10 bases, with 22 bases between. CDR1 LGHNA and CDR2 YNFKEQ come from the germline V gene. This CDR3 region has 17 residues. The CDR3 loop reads CASSQDWGSGPTTEQFF. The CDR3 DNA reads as TGTGCCAGCAGCCAAGATTGGGGAAGCGGCCCCACCACAGAGCAGTTCTTC.

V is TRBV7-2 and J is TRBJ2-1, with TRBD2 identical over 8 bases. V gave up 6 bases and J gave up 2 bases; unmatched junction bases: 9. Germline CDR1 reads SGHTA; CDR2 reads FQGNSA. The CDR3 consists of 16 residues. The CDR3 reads CASSLPPGLAYNEQFF. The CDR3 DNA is TGTGCCAGCAGTCTCCCACCGGGACTAGCCTACAATGAGCAGTTCTTC. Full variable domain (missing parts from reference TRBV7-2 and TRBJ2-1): GAGVSQSPSNKVTEKGKDVELRCDPISGHTALYWYRQSLGQGLEFLIYFQGNSAPDKSGLPSDRFSAERTGGSVSTLTIQRTQQEDSAVYLCASSLPPGLAYNEQFFGPGTRLTVL.

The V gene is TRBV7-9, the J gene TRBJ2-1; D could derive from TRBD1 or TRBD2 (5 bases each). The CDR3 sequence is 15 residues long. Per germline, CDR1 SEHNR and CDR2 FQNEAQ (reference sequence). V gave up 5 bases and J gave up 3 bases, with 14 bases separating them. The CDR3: CASSRTLGGYNEQFF. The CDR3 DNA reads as TGTGCCAGCAGCCGCACTCTTGGGGGCTACAATGAGCAGTTCTTC.

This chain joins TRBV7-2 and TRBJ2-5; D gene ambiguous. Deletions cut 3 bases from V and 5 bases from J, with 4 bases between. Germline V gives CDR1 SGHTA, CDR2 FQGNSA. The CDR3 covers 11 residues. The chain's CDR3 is CASSFSETQYF. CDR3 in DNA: TGTGCCAGCAGCTTTTCGGAGACCCAGTACTTC. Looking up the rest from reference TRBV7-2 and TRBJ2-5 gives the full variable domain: GAGVSQSPSNKVTEKGKDVELRCDPISGHTALYWYRQSLGQGLEFLIYFQGNSAPDKSGLPSDRFSAERTGGSVSTLTIQRTQQEDSAVYLCASSFSETQYFGPGTRLLVL.

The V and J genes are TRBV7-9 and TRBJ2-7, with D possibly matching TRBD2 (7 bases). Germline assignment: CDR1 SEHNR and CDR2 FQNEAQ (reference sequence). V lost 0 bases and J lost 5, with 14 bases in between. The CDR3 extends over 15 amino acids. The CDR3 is CASSLAVRGLNEQYF. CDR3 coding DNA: TGTGCCAGCAGCTTAGCGGTGCGGGGGCTCAACGAGCAGTACTTC.

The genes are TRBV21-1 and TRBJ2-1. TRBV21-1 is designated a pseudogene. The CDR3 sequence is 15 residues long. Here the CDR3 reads CASSGGGTLLNEQFF. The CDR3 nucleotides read TGTGCCAGCAGCGGGGGCGGGACTTTGTTGAATGAGCAGTTCTTC.

CDR3 sequence reads: CASSLVTSGGATGELFF. The CDR3, as DNA: TGTGCCAGCAGCTTGGTGACTAGCGGGGGGGCTACCGGGGAGCTGTTTTTT. This chain links TRBV5-6 with TRBJ2-2, with 14 nucleotides matching TRBD2. With V trimmed by 0 bases and J by 5 bases, 3 bases remained unmatched. Germline V gene data show CDR1 as SGHDT and CDR2 as YYEEEE. There are 17 residues in the CDR3.

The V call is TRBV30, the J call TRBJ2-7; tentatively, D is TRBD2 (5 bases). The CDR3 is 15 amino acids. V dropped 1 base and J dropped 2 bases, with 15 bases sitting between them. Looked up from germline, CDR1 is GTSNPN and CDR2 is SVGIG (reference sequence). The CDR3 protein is CAWSGRRGSPYEQYF. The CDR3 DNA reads TGTGCCTGGAGTGGTCGTCGAGGGAGCCCCTACGAGCAGTACTTC.

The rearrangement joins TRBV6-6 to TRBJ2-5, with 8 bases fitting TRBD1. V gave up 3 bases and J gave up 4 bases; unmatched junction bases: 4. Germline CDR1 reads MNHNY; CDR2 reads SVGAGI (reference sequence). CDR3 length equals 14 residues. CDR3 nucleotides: TGTGCCAGCAGTTATACAGGGGGAAGAGAGACCCAGTACTTC. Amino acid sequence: CASSYTGGRETQYF.

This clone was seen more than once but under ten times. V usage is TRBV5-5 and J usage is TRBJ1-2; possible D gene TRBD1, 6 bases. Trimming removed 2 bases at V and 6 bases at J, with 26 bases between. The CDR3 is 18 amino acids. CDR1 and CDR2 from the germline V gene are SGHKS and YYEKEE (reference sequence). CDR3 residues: CASSFFPGVGGTVDGYTF. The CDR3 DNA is TGTGCCAGCAGCTTCTTTCCCGGGGTAGGGGGGACGGTGGATGGCTACACCTTC.

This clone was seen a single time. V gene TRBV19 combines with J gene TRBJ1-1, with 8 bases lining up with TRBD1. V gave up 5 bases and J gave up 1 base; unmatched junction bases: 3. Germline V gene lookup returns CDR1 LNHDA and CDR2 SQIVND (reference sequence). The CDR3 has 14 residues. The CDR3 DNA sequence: TGTGCCAGTAGTTACAGGGGGGGGAACACTGAAGCTTTCTTT. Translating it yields CASSYRGGNTEAFF.

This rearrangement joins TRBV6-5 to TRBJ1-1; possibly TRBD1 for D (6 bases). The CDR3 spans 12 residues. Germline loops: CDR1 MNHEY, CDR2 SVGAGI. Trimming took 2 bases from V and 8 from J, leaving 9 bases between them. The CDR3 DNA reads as TGTGCCAGCAGTTACGCGACAGGCGAAGCTTTCTTT. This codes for CASSYATGEAFF.

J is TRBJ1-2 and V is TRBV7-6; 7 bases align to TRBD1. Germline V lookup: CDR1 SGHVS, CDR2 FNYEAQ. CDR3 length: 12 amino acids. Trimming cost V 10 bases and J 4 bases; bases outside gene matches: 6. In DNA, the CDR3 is TGTGCCATCAGGGGGGGCGGCTATGGCTACACCTTC. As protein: CAIRGGGYGYTF.

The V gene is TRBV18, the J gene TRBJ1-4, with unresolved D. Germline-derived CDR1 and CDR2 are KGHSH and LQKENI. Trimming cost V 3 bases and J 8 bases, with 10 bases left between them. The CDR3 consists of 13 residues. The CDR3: CASSPGSGEKLFF. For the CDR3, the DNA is TGTGCCAGCTCACCGGGGTCCGGGGAAAAACTGTTTTTT.

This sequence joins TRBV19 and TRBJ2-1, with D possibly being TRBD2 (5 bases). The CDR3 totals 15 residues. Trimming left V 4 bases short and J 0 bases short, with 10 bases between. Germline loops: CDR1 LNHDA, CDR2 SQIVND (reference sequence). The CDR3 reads CASSNGDYSYNEQFF. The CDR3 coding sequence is TGTGCCAGTAGTAACGGGGATTACTCCTACAATGAGCAGTTCTTC. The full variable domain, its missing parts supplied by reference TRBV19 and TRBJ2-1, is DGGITQSPKYLFRKEGQNVTLSCEQNLNHDAMYWYRQDPGQGLRLIYYSQIVNDFQKGDIAEGYSVSREKKESFPLTVTSAQKNPTAFYLCASSNGDYSYNEQFFGPGTRLTVL.